The sequence of this T cell receptor (beta chain) was determined in a study of blood T cells in healthy people across ages. The second PCR ran roughly 7 to 12 cycles with a sample-barcoded 5' primer and J-beta primers. TCRdb reprocessed the 5' RACE reads via MiXCR and lists one record per CDR3 protein. The repertoire includes 1.5 million to 2 million distinct CDR3 sequences, around 48% of them detected once, and approximately 2% sits in the top ten. In its sample, this clonotype was seen a few times. Germline V CDR1 and CDR2: LNHNV, YYDKDF (reference sequence). The CDR3 spans 16 residues. Germline trimming cut 4 bases from V and 5 bases from J; bases unmatched to any gene: 12.

The rearrangement joins TRBV15 to TRBJ2-3; 7 bases are a match to TRBD2. Sequenced material: blood. The sequence derives from a woman aged 35 to 49 in good health. DNA of the CDR3: TGTGCCACCAGCAAAACGAGGGGCCAGCGGGGAGATACGCAGTATTTT. Translation gives CATSKTRGQRGDTQYF.